This paragraph covers one T cell receptor (beta chain) sequence. The sample belongs to a study of cytomegalovirus exposure and HLA in healthy donors. The length of the CDR3 is 14 residues. Trimming left V 4 bases short and J 0 bases short, with 10 bases between. CDR1 is MNHNY and CDR2 is SVGAGI in the germline V gene (reference sequence). Amplification used 60 Vbeta primers and 13 Jbeta primers. Sequencing used immunoSEQ multiplex PCR; TCRdb keeps in-frame clones, though not all of them. The sample holds approximately 100,000 clones, 60% to 85% seen once. The chain is built from TRBV6-6 and TRBJ2-7; TRBD2 might be the D (5 bases). This clonotype was obtained from a man between 50 and 59 years old in good health and CMV-seronegative. Sequenced input: PBMCs. Written as DNA, the CDR3 is TGTGCCAGCAGTTCCGCTGGGAGCTCCTACGAGCAGTACTTC. It specifies CASSSAGSSYEQYF.